The text below deals with one T cell receptor beta chain. Its target is unknown. It was with random hexamers that roughly 0.45 to 1 ug RNA was reverse transcribed. The CDR3 of TCR beta was amplified by immunoSEQ multiplex PCR across 54 Vbeta and 13 Jbeta. TCRdb recomputed calls from the immunoSEQ multiplex PCR reads with MiXCR, one row per CDR3 protein. Of approximately 190,000 distinct CDR3 sequences in the sample, roughly 90% were seen once. These data belong to a study of CD8 T cells in Susac syndrome. Study-level findings and limits: The CD4+ T cell repertoire of patients with Susac syndrome showed no detectable clonal expansion.

In germline, CDR1 is KGHSH, CDR2 LQKENI. Trimming shortened V by 6 bases and J by 2 bases, and 22 bases separated the two germline ends. CDR3 length: 17 amino acids. TEMRA cells were FACS-enriched and CD8+ and CD4+ T cells negatively isolated. This clonotype was sampled from a human donor with Susac syndrome. Specimen: CD4+ T cells from PBMCs. The chain recombines TRBV18 with TRBJ1-2; D is unclear. Written as DNA, the CDR3 is TGTGCCAGCTCCCCCGAACAGCACACGGACGGCAACTATGGCTACACCTTC. Protein: CASSPEQHTDGNYGYTF.